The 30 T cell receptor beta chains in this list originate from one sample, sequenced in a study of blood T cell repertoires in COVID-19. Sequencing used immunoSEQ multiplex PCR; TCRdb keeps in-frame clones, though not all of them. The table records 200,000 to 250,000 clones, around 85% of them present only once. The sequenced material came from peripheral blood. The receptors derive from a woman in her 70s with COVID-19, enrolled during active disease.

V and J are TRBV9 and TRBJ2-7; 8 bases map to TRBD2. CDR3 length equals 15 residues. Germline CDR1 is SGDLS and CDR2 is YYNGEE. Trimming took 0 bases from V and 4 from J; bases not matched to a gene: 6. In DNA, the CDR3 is TGTGCCAGCAGCGTAGGCCCAGCGGGGGAATACGAGCAGTACTTC. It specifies CASSVGPAGEYEQYF. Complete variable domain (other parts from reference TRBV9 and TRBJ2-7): DSGVTQTPKHLITATGQRVTLRCSPRSGDLSVYWYQQSLDQGLQFLIQYYNGEERAKGNILERFSAQQFPDLHSELNLSSLELGDSALYFCASSVGPAGEYEQYFGPGTRLTVT.

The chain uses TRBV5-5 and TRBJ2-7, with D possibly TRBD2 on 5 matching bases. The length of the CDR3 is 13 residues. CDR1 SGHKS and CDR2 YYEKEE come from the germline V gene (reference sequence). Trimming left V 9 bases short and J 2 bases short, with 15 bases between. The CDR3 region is CATGNPSAYEQYF. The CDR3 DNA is TGTGCCACCGGGAATCCCTCAGCCTACGAGCAGTACTTC.

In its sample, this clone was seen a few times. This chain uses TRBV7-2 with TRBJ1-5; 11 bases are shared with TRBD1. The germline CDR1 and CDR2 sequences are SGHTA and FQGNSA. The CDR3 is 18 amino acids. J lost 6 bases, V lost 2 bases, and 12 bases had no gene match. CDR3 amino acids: CASSLLGGGQGAIQPQHF. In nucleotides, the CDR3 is TGTGCCAGCAGCTTATTAGGGGGTGGACAGGGGGCGATTCAGCCCCAGCATTTT.

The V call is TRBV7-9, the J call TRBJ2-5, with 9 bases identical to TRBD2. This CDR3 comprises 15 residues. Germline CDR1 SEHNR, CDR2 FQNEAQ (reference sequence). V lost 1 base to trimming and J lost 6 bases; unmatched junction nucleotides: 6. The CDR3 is CASSLGGGAGKTQYF. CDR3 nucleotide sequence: TGTGCCAGCAGCTTAGGCGGGGGGGCTGGAAAGACCCAGTACTTC.

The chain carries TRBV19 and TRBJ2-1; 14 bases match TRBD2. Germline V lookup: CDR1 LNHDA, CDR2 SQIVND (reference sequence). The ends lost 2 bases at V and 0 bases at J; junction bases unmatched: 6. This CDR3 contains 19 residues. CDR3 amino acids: CASSISRLAGGSSYNEQFF. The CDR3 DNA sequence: TGTGCCAGTAGTATAAGTAGACTAGCGGGAGGGAGCTCCTACAATGAGCAGTTCTTC. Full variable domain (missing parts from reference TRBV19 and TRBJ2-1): DGGITQSPKYLFRKEGQNVTLSCEQNLNHDAMYWYRQDPGQGLRLIYYSQIVNDFQKGDIAEGYSVSREKKESFPLTVTSAQKNPTAFYLCASSISRLAGGSSYNEQFFGPGTRLTVL.

The DNA for the CDR3 is TGTGCCAGCAGCCTCCATAGGGGGGAGCAGTTCTTC. This gives the protein CASSLHRGEQFF. V is TRBV7-2 and J is TRBJ2-1, with D possibly TRBD1 on 6 matching bases. CDR1 is SGHTA and CDR2 is FQGNSA in the germline V gene. The germline V and J ends were trimmed by 5 bases and 10 bases, with 12 bases remaining between them. This CDR3 spans 12 amino acids. Full variable domain (remainder filled in from reference TRBV7-2 and TRBJ2-1): GAGVSQSPSNKVTEKGKDVELRCDPISGHTALYWYRQSLGQGLEFLIYFQGNSAPDKSGLPSDRFSAERTGGSVSTLTIQRTQQEDSAVYLCASSLHRGEQFFGPGTRLTVL.

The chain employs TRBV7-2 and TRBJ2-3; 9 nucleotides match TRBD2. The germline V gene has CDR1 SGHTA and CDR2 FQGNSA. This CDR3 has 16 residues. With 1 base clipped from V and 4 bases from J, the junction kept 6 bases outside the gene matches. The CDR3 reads CASSLGLAGPPDTQYF. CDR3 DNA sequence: TGTGCCAGCAGCTTAGGGCTAGCGGGACCCCCAGATACGCAGTATTTT.

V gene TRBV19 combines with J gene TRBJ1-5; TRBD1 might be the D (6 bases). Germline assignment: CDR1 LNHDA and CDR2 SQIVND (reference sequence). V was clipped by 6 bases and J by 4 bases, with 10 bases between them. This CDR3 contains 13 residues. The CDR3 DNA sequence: TGTGCCAGTAGGACAGGAACTAATCAGCCCCAGCATTTT. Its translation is CASRTGTNQPQHF.

CDR3 region: CASSRSGGNYGYTF. DNA of the CDR3: TGTGCCAGCAGCCGAAGCGGTGGGAACTATGGCTACACCTTC. The V and J genes are TRBV25-1 and TRBJ1-2; D call uncertain. Germline V gene data show CDR1 as MGHDK and CDR2 as SYGVNS. The CDR3 has 14 residues. V lost 6 bases, J lost 2 bases, and 13 bases lay in between.

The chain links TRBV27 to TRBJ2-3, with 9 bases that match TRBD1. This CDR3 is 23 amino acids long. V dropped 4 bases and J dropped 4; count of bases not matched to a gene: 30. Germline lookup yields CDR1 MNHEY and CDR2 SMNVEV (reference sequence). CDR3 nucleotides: TGTGCCAGCAGTTACCAGCCAACCCGGGGCACTGTGGGGACAGGGATGATTGCAGATACGCAGTATTTT. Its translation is CASSYQPTRGTVGTGMIADTQYF.

CDR3 bases: TGTGCCAGCCAATGGGGGGGGAGCTCCTACAATGAGCAGTTCTTC. It specifies CASQWGGSSYNEQFF. The V call is TRBV2, the J call TRBJ2-1; 7 nucleotides match TRBD2. This CDR3 is 15 amino acids long. J lost 0 bases, V lost 8 bases, and 7 bases had no gene match. Germline values: CDR1 SNHLY, CDR2 FYNNEI.

CDR3 sequence reads: CASSQGVNTGELFF. DNA for the CDR3: TGTGCCAGCAGCCAGGGAGTGAACACCGGGGAGCTGTTTTTT. The J gene is TRBJ2-2, the V gene TRBV3-1 (or the pseudogene TRBV3-2), with D maybe TRBD2 (5 bases). Germline CDR1 is LGHDT and CDR2 is YNNKEL (reference sequence). V lost 3 bases, J lost 1 base, and 6 bases lay in between. The CDR3 loop spans 14 amino acids.

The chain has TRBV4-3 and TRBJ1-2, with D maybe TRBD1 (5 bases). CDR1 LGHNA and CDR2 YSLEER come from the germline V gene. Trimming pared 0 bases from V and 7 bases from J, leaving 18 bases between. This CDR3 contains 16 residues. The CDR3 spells CASSQDRAGQGPGYTF. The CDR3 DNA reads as TGCGCCAGCAGCCAAGATAGGGCAGGGCAGGGTCCTGGCTACACCTTC.

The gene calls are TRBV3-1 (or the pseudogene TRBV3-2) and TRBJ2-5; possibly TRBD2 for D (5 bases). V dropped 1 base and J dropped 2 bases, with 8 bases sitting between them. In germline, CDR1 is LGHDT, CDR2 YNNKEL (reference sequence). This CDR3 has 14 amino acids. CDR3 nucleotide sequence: TGTGCCAGCAGCCAAGGAGCGGTACAAGAGACCCAGTACTTC. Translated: CASSQGAVQETQYF.

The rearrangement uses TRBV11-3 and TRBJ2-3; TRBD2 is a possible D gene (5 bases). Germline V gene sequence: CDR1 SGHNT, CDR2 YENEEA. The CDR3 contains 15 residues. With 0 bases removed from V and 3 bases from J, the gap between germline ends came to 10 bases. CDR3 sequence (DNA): TGTGCCAGCAGCTTAGACAGGACTCTAACAGATACGCAGTATTTT. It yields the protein CASSLDRTLTDTQYF.

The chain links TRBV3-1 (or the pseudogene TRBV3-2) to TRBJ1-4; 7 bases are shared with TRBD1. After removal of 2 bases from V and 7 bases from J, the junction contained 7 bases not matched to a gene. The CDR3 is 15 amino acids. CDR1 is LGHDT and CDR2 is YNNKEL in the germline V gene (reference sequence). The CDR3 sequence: CASSQREQGSEKLFF. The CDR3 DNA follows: TGTGCCAGCAGCCAACGCGAACAGGGGTCTGAAAAACTGTTTTTT.

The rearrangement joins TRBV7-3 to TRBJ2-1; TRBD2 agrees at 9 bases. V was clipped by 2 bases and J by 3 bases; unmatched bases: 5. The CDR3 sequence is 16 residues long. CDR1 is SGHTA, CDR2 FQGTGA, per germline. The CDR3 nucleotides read TGTGCCAGCAGCTTAGCGGGAGGGGTGGACTACAATGAGCAGTTCTTC. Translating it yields CASSLAGGVDYNEQFF.

CDR3 DNA: TGTGCCAGCAGCGTAGTGGGGGGAGAGAATTCACCCCTCCACTTT. This gives the protein CASSVVGGENSPLHF. This chain joins TRBV9 and TRBJ1-6; TRBD1 is a possible D gene (5 bases). The CDR3 sequence is 15 residues long. The V end was cut by 0 bases, the J end by 7 bases, with 11 bases between. CDR1 is SGDLS, CDR2 YYNGEE, per germline.

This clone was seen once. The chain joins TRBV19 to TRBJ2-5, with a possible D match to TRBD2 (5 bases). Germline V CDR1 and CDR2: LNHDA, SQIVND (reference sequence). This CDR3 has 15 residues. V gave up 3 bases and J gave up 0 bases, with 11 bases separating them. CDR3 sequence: CASSMVGGYQETQYF. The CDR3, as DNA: TGTGCCAGTAGTATGGTCGGAGGATACCAAGAGACCCAGTACTTC.

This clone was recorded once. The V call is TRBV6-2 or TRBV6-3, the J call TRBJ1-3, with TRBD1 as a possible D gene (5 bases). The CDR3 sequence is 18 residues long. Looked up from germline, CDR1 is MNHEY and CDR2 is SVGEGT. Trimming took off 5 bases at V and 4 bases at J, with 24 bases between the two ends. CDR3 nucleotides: TGTGCCAGCAGTCAAAGCAGGGAGGAATACCCGAGGGGAAACACCATATATTTT. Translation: CASSQSREEYPRGNTIYF.

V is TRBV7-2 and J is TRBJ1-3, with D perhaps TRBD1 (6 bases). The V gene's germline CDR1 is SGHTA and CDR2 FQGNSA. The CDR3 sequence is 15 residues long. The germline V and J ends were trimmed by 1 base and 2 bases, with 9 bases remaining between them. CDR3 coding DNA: TGTGCCAGCAGCTTAGTTCAGGGGACTGGAAACACCATATATTTT. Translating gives CASSLVQGTGNTIYF.

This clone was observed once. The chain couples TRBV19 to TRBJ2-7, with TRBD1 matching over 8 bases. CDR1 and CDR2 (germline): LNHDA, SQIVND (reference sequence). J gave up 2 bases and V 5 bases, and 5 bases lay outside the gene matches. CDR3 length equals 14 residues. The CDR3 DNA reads TGTGCCAGTAGTTCAGGACAGGGCCCCTACGAGCAGTACTTC. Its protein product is CASSSGQGPYEQYF.

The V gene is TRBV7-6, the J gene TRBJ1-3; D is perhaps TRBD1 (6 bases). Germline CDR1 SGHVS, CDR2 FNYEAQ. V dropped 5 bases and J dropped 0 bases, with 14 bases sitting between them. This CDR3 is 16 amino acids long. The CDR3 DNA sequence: TGTGCCAGCAGCCCTCGACAGGATAACTCTGGAAACACCATATATTTT. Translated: CASSPRQDNSGNTIYF.

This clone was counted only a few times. CDR3 sequence (DNA): TGTGCCAGCAGCTTAGAGTTACTAAACACTGAAGCTTTCTTT. Translation: CASSLELLNTEAFF. The gene calls are TRBV7-2 and TRBJ1-1; D call uncertain. The germline V and J ends were trimmed by 1 base and 2 bases, with 8 bases remaining between them. Germline V gene lookup returns CDR1 SGHTA and CDR2 FQGNSA. The CDR3 sequence is 14 residues long.

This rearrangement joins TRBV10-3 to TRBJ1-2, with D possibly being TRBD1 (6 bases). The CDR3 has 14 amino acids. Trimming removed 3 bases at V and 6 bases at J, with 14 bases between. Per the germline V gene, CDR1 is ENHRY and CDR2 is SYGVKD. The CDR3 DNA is TGTGCCATCAGTGATTACAGGGATGGGGATGGCTACACCTTC. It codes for CAISDYRDGDGYTF.

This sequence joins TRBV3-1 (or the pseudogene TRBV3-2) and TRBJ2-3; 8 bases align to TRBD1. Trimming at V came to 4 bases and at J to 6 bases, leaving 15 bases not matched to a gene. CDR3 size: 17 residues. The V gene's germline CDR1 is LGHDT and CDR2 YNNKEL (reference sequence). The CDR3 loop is CASSPNPGSGGSDTQYF. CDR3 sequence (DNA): TGTGCCAGCAGCCCGAACCCCGGTTCAGGGGGCAGTGATACGCAGTATTTT.

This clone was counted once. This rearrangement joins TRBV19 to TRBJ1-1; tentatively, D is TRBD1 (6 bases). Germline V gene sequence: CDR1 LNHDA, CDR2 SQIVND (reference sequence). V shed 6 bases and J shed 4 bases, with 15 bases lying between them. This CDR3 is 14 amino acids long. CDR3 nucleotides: TGTGCCAGTAGCCAGGGGCGAGGTGGCACTGAAGCTTTCTTT. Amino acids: CASSQGRGGTEAFF. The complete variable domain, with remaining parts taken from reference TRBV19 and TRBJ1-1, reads DGGITQSPKYLFRKEGQNVTLSCEQNLNHDAMYWYRQDPGQGLRLIYYSQIVNDFQKGDIAEGYSVSREKKESFPLTVTSAQKNPTAFYLCASSQGRGGTEAFFGQGTRLTVV.

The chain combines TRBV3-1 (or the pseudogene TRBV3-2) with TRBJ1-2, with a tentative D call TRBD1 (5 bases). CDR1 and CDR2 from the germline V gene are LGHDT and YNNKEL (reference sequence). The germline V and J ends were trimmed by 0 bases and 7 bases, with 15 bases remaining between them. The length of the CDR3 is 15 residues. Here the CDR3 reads CASSQDRFGGIGYTF. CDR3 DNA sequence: TGTGCCAGCAGCCAAGATCGGTTCGGGGGTATTGGCTACACCTTC.

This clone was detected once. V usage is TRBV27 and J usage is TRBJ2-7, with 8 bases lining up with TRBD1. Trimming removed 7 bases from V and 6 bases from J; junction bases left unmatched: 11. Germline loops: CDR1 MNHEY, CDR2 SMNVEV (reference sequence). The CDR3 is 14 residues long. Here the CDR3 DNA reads TGTGCCAGCACTCCCCGGACAGGGATGAGCGAGCAGTACTTC. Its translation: CASTPRTGMSEQYF.

CDR3 sequence (DNA): TGCGCCAGCAGCTTGGACACCAACTATGGCTACACCTTC. Translation gives CASSLDTNYGYTF. The chain combines TRBV5-1 with TRBJ1-2, with D unresolved. Germline CDR1 SGHRS, CDR2 YFSETQ. Trimming removed 0 bases at V and 2 bases at J, with 5 bases between. The CDR3 spans 13 residues.